This T cell receptor (beta chain) was retrieved from a study of cytotoxic CD8 clonotypes in ibrutinib-treated CLL. Looking at the study overall: By median around 70 months, 12 had progressed and around 14 stayed remitted; responses had been 2 complete and roughly 25 partial.

The repertoire was sequenced with immunoSEQ multiplex PCR; TCRdb's copy has only in-frame clones and lacks some. The table lists roughly 170,000 clones, roughly four fifths of them singletons. V shed 2 bases and J shed 1 base, with 14 bases lying between them. Germline values: CDR1 KGHSH, CDR2 LQKENI. This CDR3 contains 16 residues. The chain couples TRBV18 to TRBJ1-1; maybe TRBD1 (5 bases). The sequence was collected from a human donor with chronic lymphocytic leukemia. The specimen comprised PBMCs, sampled after 24 months of ibrutinib treatment. In DNA form, the CDR3 reads TGTGCCAGCTCACCAATGTCCCTGGGGACGAACACTGAAGCTTTCTTT. This sequence encodes CASSPMSLGTNTEAFF.